What follows are 15 T cell receptor beta chains derived from one specimen sequenced in a study of PD-1 blockade in classical Hodgkin lymphoma. The protocol was immunoSEQ multiplex PCR, while the TCRdb copy is restricted to in-frame clones and leaves out a portion. The sample has tens of thousands of clones; about 90% are singletons. Sample time point: cycle 4 day 1 (C4D1), after 5 to 7 weeks of nivolumab. Every patient experienced relapse after autologous stem cell transplantation, and brentuximab vedotin exposure varied. The sample here was peripheral blood mononuclear cells (PBMCs), taken before the fourth cycle of nivolumab. These receptor sequences come from a human donor with classical Hodgkin lymphoma.

The chain couples TRBV7-3 to TRBJ2-6, with D perhaps matching TRBD1 or TRBD2 (5 bases each). Germline-derived CDR1 and CDR2 are SGHTA and FQGTGA. With 3 bases removed from V and 0 bases from J, the gap between germline ends came to 6 bases. The CDR3 has 15 residues. This chain's CDR3 is CASSFGASGANVLTF. The CDR3 region has the DNA TGTGCCAGCAGCTTCGGGGCCTCTGGGGCCAACGTCCTGACTTTC.

This clone was seen more than once but under ten times. V and J are TRBV5-1 and TRBJ1-2, with D possibly TRBD1 on 5 matching bases. Trimming removed 0 bases at V and 4 bases at J, with 7 bases between. The germline V gene encodes CDR1 SGHRS and CDR2 YFSETQ. The CDR3 consists of 13 residues. In DNA form, the CDR3 reads TGCGCCAGCAGCTTGGACGGGGGCTATGGCTACACCTTC. Encoded protein: CASSLDGGYGYTF.

This chain uses TRBV6-1 with TRBJ2-7; 12 bases are shared with TRBD2. CDR3 length: 18 amino acids. The germline V gene encodes CDR1 MNHNS and CDR2 SASEGT. With 4 bases clipped from V and 0 bases from J, the junction kept 10 bases outside the gene matches. CDR3 in amino acids: CASSALAGGHRSSYEQYF. CDR3 nucleotides: TGTGCCAGCAGTGCACTAGCGGGGGGCCACAGGAGCTCCTACGAGCAGTACTTC.

This clone appeared a few times. The genes are TRBV5-1 and TRBJ2-1, with 12 bases lining up with TRBD2. Germline CDR1 SGHRS, CDR2 YFSETQ. The trim removed 3 bases at V and 7 bases at J, leaving 14 bases unmatched. The CDR3 spans 18 residues. CDR3 nucleotides: TGCGCCAGCAGCTCGCTAGCGGGGGGGCCTGGTTTGTTGAATGAGCAGTTCTTC. This sequence encodes CASSSLAGGPGLLNEQFF.

The CDR3 region has the DNA TGTGCCAGCAGCCTCAGGGGTAGGACGTTCGAAGCTTTCTTT. Protein product: CASSLRGRTFEAFF. V gene TRBV6-6 combines with J gene TRBJ1-1, with a tentative D call TRBD1 (6 bases). This CDR3 contains 14 residues. Germline V CDR1 and CDR2: MNHNY, SVGAGI (reference sequence). V was shortened by 6 bases and J by 8 bases, with 19 bases between the two germline ends.

V gene TRBV9 combines with J gene TRBJ2-3; possibly TRBD1 for D (6 bases). The CDR3 extends over 16 amino acids. CDR1 and CDR2 from the germline V gene are SGDLS and YYNGEE. Between the trimmed V and J ends, which lost 1 base and 2 bases, there was a span of 14 bases. The CDR3: CASSVQRGTHTDTQYF. The CDR3 coding sequence is TGTGCCAGCAGCGTACAGAGGGGGACCCACACAGATACGCAGTATTTT. Filled out from reference TRBV9 and TRBJ2-3, the complete variable domain reads DSGVTQTPKHLITATGQRVTLRCSPRSGDLSVYWYQQSLDQGLQFLIQYYNGEERAKGNILERFSAQQFPDLHSELNLSSLELGDSALYFCASSVQRGTHTDTQYFGPGTRLTVL.

The rearrangement uses TRBV2 and TRBJ1-2; TRBD1 is a possible D gene (6 bases). V was shortened by 9 bases and J by 3 bases, with 11 bases between the two germline ends. CDR1 is SNHLY and CDR2 is FYNNEI in the germline V gene. The CDR3 sequence is 12 residues long. CDR3 region: CASIGQHYGYTF. As DNA, the CDR3 is TGTGCCAGTATCGGACAGCACTATGGCTACACCTTC.

By sample fraction, this clone is medium-sized. The V and J genes are TRBV5-8 and TRBJ2-1; unclear D gene. The CDR3 length is 12 residues. Germline V gene data show CDR1 as SGHTS and CDR2 as YDEGEE. V lost 6 bases, J lost 5 bases, and 9 bases lay in between. The CDR3: CASIPWDNEQFF. CDR3 in DNA: TGTGCCAGCATCCCCTGGGACAATGAGCAGTTCTTC. Combining the CDR3 with reference TRBV5-8 and TRBJ2-1 gives the whole variable domain EAGVTQSPTHLIKTRGQQATLRCSPISGHTSVYWYQQALGLGLQFLLWYDEGEERNRGNFPPRFSGRQFPNYSSELNVNALELEDSALYLCASIPWDNEQFFGPGTRLTVL.

This clone was detected once. This sequence joins TRBV15 and TRBJ1-5, with D uncertain. Germline loops: CDR1 LNHNV, CDR2 YYDKDF (reference sequence). This CDR3 contains 15 residues. V was shortened by 4 bases and J by 1 base, with 11 bases between the two germline ends. DNA for the CDR3: TGTGCCACCAGCAAAGAAAGGCGGAGCAATCAGCCCCAGCATTTT. Translated, it gives CATSKERRSNQPQHF.

The chain joins TRBV10-3 to TRBJ2-5; 9 bases are shared with TRBD1. The CDR3 sequence is 19 residues long. The germline V gene has CDR1 ENHRY and CDR2 SYGVKD. The V segment lost 5 bases and the J segment 5 bases; nucleotides outside the gene matches: 21. The CDR3 coding sequence is TGTGCCATCAGTCGAACCATAGCAACCGGACAGGGGTTGGGGGAGACCCAGTACTTC. This codes for CAISRTIATGQGLGETQYF.

The rearrangement links TRBV9 to TRBJ1-2, with 7 bases lining up with TRBD1. Trimming at V came to 4 bases and at J to 3 bases, leaving 6 bases not matched to a gene. The CDR3 extends over 14 amino acids. Germline lookup yields CDR1 SGDLS and CDR2 YYNGEE. CDR3 in DNA: TGTGCCAGCAGCCCCACAGGGGCTGACTATGGCTACACCTTC. This sequence encodes CASSPTGADYGYTF.

This rearrangement joins TRBV27 to TRBJ1-2, with D perhaps matching TRBD1 (6 bases). The CDR3 length is 15 residues. Trimming pared 4 bases from V and 4 bases from J, leaving 16 bases between. Germline-derived CDR1 and CDR2 are MNHEY and SMNVEV (reference sequence). DNA for the CDR3: TGTGCCAGCAGTTCCTTAAACAGGGTTCCCTATGGCTACACCTTC. Protein product: CASSSLNRVPYGYTF.

J is TRBJ1-1 and V is TRBV9, with a weak D call TRBD1 (5 bases). The germline V gene encodes CDR1 SGDLS and CDR2 YYNGEE. The CDR3 extends over 13 amino acids. Trimming shortened V by 4 bases and J by 7 bases, and 14 bases separated the two germline ends. The CDR3 reads CASSSGGTDEAFF. The CDR3 bases are TGTGCCAGCAGCTCTGGGGGGACGGATGAAGCTTTCTTT.

The V gene is TRBV4-1, the J gene TRBJ1-5; no firm D call. Looked up from germline, CDR1 is MGHRA and CDR2 is YSYEKL. The CDR3 spans 16 residues. V gave up 2 bases and J gave up 8 bases, with 19 bases separating them. The CDR3 loop is CASSQSGRTPQEPQHF. The CDR3 DNA reads as TGCGCCAGCAGCCAAAGCGGTAGGACTCCCCAAGAGCCCCAGCATTTT.

About this clone: The junction differs from germline at one of its ends, possibly a read error. The chain recombines TRBV2 with TRBJ1-5; 7 positions agree with TRBD1. CDR3 size: 12 residues. Germline-derived CDR1 and CDR2 are SNHLY and FYNNEI. As DNA, the CDR3 is TGTGCCAGCACCAGGGGGGGACAGCCCCAGCGTTTT. Translated: CASTRGGQPQRF.